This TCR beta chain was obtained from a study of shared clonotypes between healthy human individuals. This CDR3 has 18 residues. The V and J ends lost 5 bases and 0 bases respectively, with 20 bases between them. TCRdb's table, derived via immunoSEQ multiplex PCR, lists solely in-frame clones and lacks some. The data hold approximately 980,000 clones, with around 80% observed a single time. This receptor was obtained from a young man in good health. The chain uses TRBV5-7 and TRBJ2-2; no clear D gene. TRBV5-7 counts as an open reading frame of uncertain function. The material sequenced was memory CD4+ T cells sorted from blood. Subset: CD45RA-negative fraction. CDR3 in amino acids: CASSLDEAAVANTGELFF. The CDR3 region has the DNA TGTGCCAGCAGTCTCGATGAAGCCGCCGTCGCGAACACCGGGGAGCTGTTTTTT.